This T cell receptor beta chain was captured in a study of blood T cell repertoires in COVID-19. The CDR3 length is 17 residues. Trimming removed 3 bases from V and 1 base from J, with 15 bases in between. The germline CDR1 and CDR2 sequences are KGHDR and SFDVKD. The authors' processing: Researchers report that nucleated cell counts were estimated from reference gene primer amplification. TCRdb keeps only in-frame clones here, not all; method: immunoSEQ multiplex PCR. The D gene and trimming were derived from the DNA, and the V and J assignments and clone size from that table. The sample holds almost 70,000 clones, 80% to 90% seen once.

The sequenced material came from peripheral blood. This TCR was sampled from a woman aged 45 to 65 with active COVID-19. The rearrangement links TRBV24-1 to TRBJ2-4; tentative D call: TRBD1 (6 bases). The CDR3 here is CATSDGQGRVAKNIQYF. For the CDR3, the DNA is TGTGCCACCAGTGATGGGCAGGGGCGGGTGGCCAAAAACATTCAGTACTTC.